The clone carrying this T cell receptor beta chain was counted a few times. The antigen is not known. This sample is drawn from a study of beta chain features in type 1 diabetes. Study outcomes and limitations: Patients with type 1 diabetes carried fewer insertions and had more deletions at their VDJ junctions. PCR might preferentially amplify shorter templates, equally in patients and controls.

V was clipped by 3 bases and J by 2 bases, with 7 bases between them. The CDR3 totals 13 residues. The germline V gene has CDR1 SEHNR and CDR2 FQNEAQ (reference sequence). Every isolated RNA sample was fully reverse transcribed, so sequencing captured expressed TCRB transcripts. Some 3.8 million reads, on average, came from each naive, central memory and regulatory T cell sample. TCRdb's copy holds only in-frame clones and misses some; the assay was immunoSEQ multiplex PCR. The sample contains roughly 150,000 clones, 7.5% to 9.5% of which appear only once. The collection from each donor was one heparinised blood draw averaging around 0.11 L.

The source is a woman aged 18-29 years in good health. Sequencing was performed on central memory CD4+ T cells from blood. The chain recombines TRBV7-9 with TRBJ1-1; D uncertain. CDR3 in DNA: TGTGCCAGCAGCTTGAGGCCTAACACTGAAGCTTTCTTT. As protein: CASSLRPNTEAFF.